This is a list of T cell receptor beta chains from one sample in a study of cytomegalovirus exposure and HLA in healthy donors. Measured with immunoSEQ multiplex PCR; TCRdb has only the in-frame clones, and not every one. The sample contains 120,000 to 150,000 clones, 60% to 80% of which appear only once. Sequences were obtained from PBMCs. The receptors were sampled from a woman aged 25 to 39 in good health and CMV-seronegative. The CDR3 runs from the conserved cysteine through the conserved F or W. Fields, in order: CDR3 length, J gene, D gene, V gene, clone size, CDR3 DNA, CDR3 protein. D genes are given only for firm matches. Part of the rows lack a size; the others show once, few, many or a class for expanded clones.

len: 11; j_gene: TRBJ1-1; d_gene: -; v_gene: TRBV19; abundance: -; CDR3nt: TGTGCCAGTAGTGTAGGGGGGGGAGCTTTCTTT; CDR3aa: CASSVGGGAFF
len: 14; j_gene: TRBJ1-6; d_gene: -; v_gene: TRBV9; abundance: once; CDR3nt: TGTGCCAGCAGCGTAGGGCAGGGGAGCTCACCCCTCCACTTT; CDR3aa: CASSVGQGSSPLHF
len: 14; j_gene: TRBJ1-1; d_gene: TRBD1; v_gene: TRBV10-3; abundance: -; CDR3nt: TGTGCCATCAGGCCCGGGACAGGGGGCGGTGAAGCTTTCTTT; CDR3aa: CAIRPGTGGGEAFF
len: 18; j_gene: TRBJ1-5; d_gene: -; v_gene: TRBV2; abundance: -; CDR3nt: TGTGCCAGCAGTGAGTTATCGGCAGCGACCTATAGCAATCAGCCCCAGCATTTT; CDR3aa: CASSELSAATYSNQPQHF
len: 15; j_gene: TRBJ1-3; d_gene: TRBD1; v_gene: TRBV5-4; abundance: -; CDR3nt: TGTGCCAGCAGCTTTATGGGACAGGCTGGAAACACCATATATTTT; CDR3aa: CASSFMGQAGNTIYF
len: 16; j_gene: TRBJ2-5; d_gene: TRBD2; v_gene: TRBV6-6; abundance: -; CDR3nt: TGTGCCAGCAGTTACACTAGCGGGGGGTTCCAAGAGACCCAGTACTTC; CDR3aa: CASSYTSGGFQETQYF
len: 13; j_gene: TRBJ1-1; d_gene: -; v_gene: TRBV12-2; abundance: -; CDR3nt: TGTGCAAGTCGGCCCGGAGTGAACACTGAAGCTTTCTTT; CDR3aa: CASRPGVNTEAFF
len: 15; j_gene: TRBJ2-1; d_gene: TRBD1; v_gene: TRBV6-5; abundance: -; CDR3nt: TGTGCCAGCAGCCTAGACAGGGGGAATCTAAATGAGCAGTTCTTC; CDR3aa: CASSLDRGNLNEQFF
len: 12; j_gene: TRBJ1-1; d_gene: -; v_gene: TRBV29-1; abundance: -; CDR3nt: TGCAGCGCAAGAGAAGTGAACACTGAAGCTTTCTTT; CDR3aa: CSAREVNTEAFF
len: 11; j_gene: TRBJ1-2; d_gene: TRBD1; v_gene: TRBV5-4; abundance: -; CDR3nt: TGTGCCAGCAGCTTAGGGGACAGGGAGTCTTTC; CDR3aa: CASSLGDRESF
len: 16; j_gene: TRBJ1-1; d_gene: TRBD1; v_gene: TRBV15; abundance: -; CDR3nt: TGTGCCACCAGCACCCTTAGGACAGGGGCGGACACTGAAGCTTTCTTT; CDR3aa: CATSTLRTGADTEAFF
len: 15; j_gene: TRBJ1-2; d_gene: TRBD1; v_gene: TRBV5-1; abundance: once; CDR3nt: TGCGCCAGCAGCTCTACAGGGGAATTCGCCTATGGCTACACCTTC; CDR3aa: CASSSTGEFAYGYTF
len: 15; j_gene: TRBJ1-2; d_gene: TRBD1; v_gene: TRBV6-5; abundance: -; CDR3nt: TGTGCCAGCAGTTACTCCGGGACAGGCGGCTATGGCTACACCTTC; CDR3aa: CASSYSGTGGYGYTF
len: 13; j_gene: TRBJ1-6; d_gene: TRBD1; v_gene: TRBV7-2; abundance: -; CDR3nt: TGTGCCAGCAGCCTAGGACAGGACCTACCCCTCCACTTT; CDR3aa: CASSLGQDLPLHF
len: 15; j_gene: TRBJ1-2; d_gene: TRBD1; v_gene: TRBV11-2; abundance: -; CDR3nt: TGTGCCAGCAGCTCCTACAGGGGGCGCGACTATGGCTACACCTTC; CDR3aa: CASSSYRGRDYGYTF
len: 14; j_gene: TRBJ1-1; d_gene: -; v_gene: TRBV2; abundance: once; CDR3nt: TGTGCCAGCAGTGGACAGCCGGTGAACGCTGAAGCTTTCTTT; CDR3aa: CASSGQPVNAEAFF
len: 17; j_gene: TRBJ2-3; d_gene: TRBD2; v_gene: TRBV9; abundance: -; CDR3nt: TGTGCCAGCAGCGTTCGCGCTAGCGGGTACCCCACAGATACGCAGTATTTT; CDR3aa: CASSVRASGYPTDTQYF
len: 15; j_gene: TRBJ1-5; d_gene: -; v_gene: TRBV5-6; abundance: -; CDR3nt: TGTGCCAGCAGCCCGGGAGGACTTGGCAATCAGCCCCAGCATTTT; CDR3aa: CASSPGGLGNQPQHF
len: 10; j_gene: TRBJ2-7; d_gene: -; v_gene: TRBV6-1; abundance: -; CDR3nt: TGTGCCAGCCAGACCTACGAGCAGTACTTC; CDR3aa: CASQTYEQYF
len: 16; j_gene: TRBJ1-1; d_gene: TRBD1; v_gene: TRBV6-6; abundance: -; CDR3nt: TGTGCCAGCAGTTCTTACCCGGGACAGGGGAACACTGAAGCTTTCTTT; CDR3aa: CASSSYPGQGNTEAFF
len: 16; j_gene: TRBJ1-5; d_gene: TRBD1; v_gene: TRBV19; abundance: -; CDR3nt: TGTGCCAGTAGGAGGACAGGGCTAGATAGCAATCAGCCCCAGCATTTT; CDR3aa: CASRRTGLDSNQPQHF
len: 13; j_gene: TRBJ1-2; d_gene: -; v_gene: TRBV7-3; abundance: -; CDR3nt: TGTGCCAGCAGCTCTGACAAGCGGGGTGGCTACACCTTC; CDR3aa: CASSSDKRGGYTF
len: 13; j_gene: TRBJ2-7; d_gene: TRBD1; v_gene: TRBV7-2; abundance: -; CDR3nt: TGTGCCAGCAGCCCTGGACAGGGGCGCGAGCAGTACTTC; CDR3aa: CASSPGQGREQYF
len: 14; j_gene: TRBJ1-1; d_gene: -; v_gene: TRBV7-8; abundance: -; CDR3nt: TGTGCCAGCAGCTTTCCTTCGGTGAACACTGAAGCTTTCTTT; CDR3aa: CASSFPSVNTEAFF
len: 13; j_gene: TRBJ1-6; d_gene: -; v_gene: TRBV18; abundance: -; CDR3nt: TGTGCCAGCTCACCAGACAGCAATTCACCCCTCCACTTT; CDR3aa: CASSPDSNSPLHF
len: 16; j_gene: TRBJ1-1; d_gene: TRBD1; v_gene: TRBV9; abundance: -; CDR3nt: TGTGCCAGCAGCGTGACAGGGAACTTCATGAACACTGAAGCTTTCTTT; CDR3aa: CASSVTGNFMNTEAFF
len: 15; j_gene: TRBJ1-1; d_gene: -; v_gene: TRBV2; abundance: -; CDR3nt: TGTGCCAGCAGTGAAAGCAGGGGAACGAACACTGAAGCTTTCTTT; CDR3aa: CASSESRGTNTEAFF
len: 14; j_gene: TRBJ1-1; d_gene: -; v_gene: TRBV13; abundance: -; CDR3nt: TGTGCCAGCAGCCCCGGCCCGGGGGGCACTGAAGCTTTCTTT; CDR3aa: CASSPGPGGTEAFF
len: 16; j_gene: TRBJ1-5; d_gene: -; v_gene: TRBV7-2; abundance: -; CDR3nt: TGTGCCAGCAGCTTTTCCCCCAGGGGAAAAGATCAGCCCCAGCATTTT; CDR3aa: CASSFSPRGKDQPQHF
len: 15; j_gene: TRBJ2-5; d_gene: TRBD2; v_gene: TRBV6-1; abundance: -; CDR3nt: TGTGCCAGCAGTGAATTAGCGGGGGGTCAAGAGACCCAGTACTTC; CDR3aa: CASSELAGGQETQYF
len: 14; j_gene: TRBJ2-7; d_gene: TRBD1; v_gene: TRBV9; abundance: -; CDR3nt: TGTGCCAGCAGCGCCGACAGGGTGCCGTACGAGCAGTACTTC; CDR3aa: CASSADRVPYEQYF
len: 14; j_gene: TRBJ2-5; d_gene: -; v_gene: TRBV6-5; abundance: -; CDR3nt: TGTGCCAGCAGTTACCGAGACAGCCAAGAGACCCAGTACTTC; CDR3aa: CASSYRDSQETQYF
len: 14; j_gene: TRBJ2-7; d_gene: TRBD1; v_gene: TRBV5-4; abundance: -; CDR3nt: TGTGCCAGCAGCTTGGAGAGGACAGGGGTCGAGCAGTACTTC; CDR3aa: CASSLERTGVEQYF
len: 18; j_gene: TRBJ2-7; d_gene: TRBD1; v_gene: TRBV5-1; abundance: few; CDR3nt: TGCGCCAGCAGCTTGGCCCCCGGGACAGGCACCCTGACCTACGAGCAGTACTTC; CDR3aa: CASSLAPGTGTLTYEQYF
len: 13; j_gene: TRBJ1-3; d_gene: -; v_gene: TRBV27; abundance: -; CDR3nt: TGTGCCAGCAGTCAGTCCCAGGCAAACACCATATATTTT; CDR3aa: CASSQSQANTIYF